This T cell receptor (beta chain) stems from a study of blood T cell repertoires in COVID-19. Study-wide background: Donors in the United States, Italy and Spain gave samples during acute or convalescent COVID-19. Sample material is recorded as cDNA or gDNA derived from T cells, B-cell-depleted T cells, or PBMCs.

The germline gives CDR1 MGHDK, CDR2 SYGVNS. CDR3 size: 13 residues. Trimming removed 3 bases from V and 0 bases from J, with 5 bases in between. This clone was found once. Original data processing: By means of reference gene primer amplification, nucleated cell counts were estimated. The protocol was immunoSEQ multiplex PCR, while the TCRdb copy is restricted to in-frame clones and leaves out a portion. Clonal size and the V and J genes are those of that table, whereas D and trimming came from the DNA. This sample has fewer than 100,000 clones, with around 75% found just once. This chain connects TRBV25-1 to TRBJ1-2; D gene ambiguous. The sequenced sample was peripheral blood. This TCR derives from a man aged 65 to 85 with acute or convalescent COVID-19. CDR3 DNA sequence: TGTGCCAGCAGTGAGGGCCCTAACTATGGCTACACCTTC. Its translation: CASSEGPNYGYTF.